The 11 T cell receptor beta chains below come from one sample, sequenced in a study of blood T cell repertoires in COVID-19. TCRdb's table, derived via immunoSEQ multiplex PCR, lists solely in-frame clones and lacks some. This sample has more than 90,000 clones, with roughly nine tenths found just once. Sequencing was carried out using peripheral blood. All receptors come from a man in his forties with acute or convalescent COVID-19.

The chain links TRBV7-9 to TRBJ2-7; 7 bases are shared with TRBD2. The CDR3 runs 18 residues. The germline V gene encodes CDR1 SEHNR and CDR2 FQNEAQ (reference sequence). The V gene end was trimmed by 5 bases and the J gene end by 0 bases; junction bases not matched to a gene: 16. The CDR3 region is CASSPGRTGEHFSYEQYF. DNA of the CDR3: TGTGCCAGCAGCCCCGGGAGGACCGGGGAACACTTCTCCTACGAGCAGTACTTC.

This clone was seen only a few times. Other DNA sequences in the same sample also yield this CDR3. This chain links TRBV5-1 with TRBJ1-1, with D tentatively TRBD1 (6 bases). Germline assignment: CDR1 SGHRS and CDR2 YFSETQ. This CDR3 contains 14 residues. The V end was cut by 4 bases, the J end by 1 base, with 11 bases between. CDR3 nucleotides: TGCGCCAGCAGCCGTGGACAGTCGAACACTGAAGCTTTCTTT. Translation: CASSRGQSNTEAFF.

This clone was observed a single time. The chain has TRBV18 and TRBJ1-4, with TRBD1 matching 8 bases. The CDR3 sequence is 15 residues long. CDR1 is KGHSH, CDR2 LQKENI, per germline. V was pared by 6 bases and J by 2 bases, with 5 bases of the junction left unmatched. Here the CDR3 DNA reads TGTGCCAGCTCGCCGACAGGGGAGACTAATGAAAAACTGTTTTTT. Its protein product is CASSPTGETNEKLFF.

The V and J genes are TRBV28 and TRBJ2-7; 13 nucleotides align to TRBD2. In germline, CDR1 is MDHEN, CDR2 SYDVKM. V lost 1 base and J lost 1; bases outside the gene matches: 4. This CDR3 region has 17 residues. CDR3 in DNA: TGTGCCAGCAGTTTATACCGGGGACTAGCGGGGTCCTACGAGCAGTACTTC. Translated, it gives CASSLYRGLAGSYEQYF.

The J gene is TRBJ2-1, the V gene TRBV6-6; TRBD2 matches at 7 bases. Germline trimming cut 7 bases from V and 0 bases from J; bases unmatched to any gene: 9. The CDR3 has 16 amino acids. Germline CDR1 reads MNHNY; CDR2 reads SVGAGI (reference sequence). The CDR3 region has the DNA TGTGCCAGCAAAAAAAGTTGGGGGGGCTCCTACAATGAGCAGTTCTTC. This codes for CASKKSWGGSYNEQFF.

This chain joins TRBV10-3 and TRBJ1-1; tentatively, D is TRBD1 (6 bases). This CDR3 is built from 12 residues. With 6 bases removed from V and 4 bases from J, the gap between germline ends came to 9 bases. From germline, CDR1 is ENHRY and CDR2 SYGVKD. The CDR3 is CAIRGASTEAFF. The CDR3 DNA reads TGTGCCATCAGGGGGGCAAGCACTGAAGCTTTCTTT.

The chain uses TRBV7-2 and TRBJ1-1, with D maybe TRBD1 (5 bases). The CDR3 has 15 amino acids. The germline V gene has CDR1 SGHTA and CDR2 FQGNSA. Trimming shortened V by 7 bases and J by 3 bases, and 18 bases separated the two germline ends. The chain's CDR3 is CASNFQGSRDTEAFF. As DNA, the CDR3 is TGTGCCAGCAATTTTCAGGGTTCCCGGGACACTGAAGCTTTCTTT.

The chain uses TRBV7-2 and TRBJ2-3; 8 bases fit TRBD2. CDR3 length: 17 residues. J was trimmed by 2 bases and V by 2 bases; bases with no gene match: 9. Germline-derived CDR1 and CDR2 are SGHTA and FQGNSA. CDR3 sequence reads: CASSLLFGTSITDTQYF. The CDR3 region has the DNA TGTGCCAGCAGCTTACTGTTCGGGACTAGTATCACAGATACGCAGTATTTT.

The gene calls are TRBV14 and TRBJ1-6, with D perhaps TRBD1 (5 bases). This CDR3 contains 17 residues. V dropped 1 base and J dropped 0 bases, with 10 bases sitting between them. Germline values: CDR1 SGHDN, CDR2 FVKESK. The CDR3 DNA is TGTGCCAGCAGCCAAGTCACAGGCGGCTCCTATAATTCACCCCTCCACTTT. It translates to CASSQVTGGSYNSPLHF. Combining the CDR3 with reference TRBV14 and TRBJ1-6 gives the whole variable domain EAGVTQFPSHSVIEKGQTVTLRCDPISGHDNLYWYRRVMGKEIKFLLHFVKESKQDESGMPNNRFLAERTGGTYSTLKVQPAELEDSGVYFCASSQVTGGSYNSPLHFGNGTRLTVT.

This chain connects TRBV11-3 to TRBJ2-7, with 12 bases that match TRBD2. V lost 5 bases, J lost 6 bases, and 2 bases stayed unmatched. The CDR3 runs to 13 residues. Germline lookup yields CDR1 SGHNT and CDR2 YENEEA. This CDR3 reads CASSATSGSEQYF. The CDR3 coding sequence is TGTGCCAGCAGCGCGACTAGCGGGAGCGAGCAGTACTTC.

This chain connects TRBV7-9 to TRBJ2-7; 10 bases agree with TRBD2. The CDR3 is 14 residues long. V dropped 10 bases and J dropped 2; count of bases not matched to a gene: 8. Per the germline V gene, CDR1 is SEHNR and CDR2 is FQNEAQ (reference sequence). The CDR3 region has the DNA TGTGCCATCCGACCTAGCGGGAGCACCTACGAGCAGTACTTC. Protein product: CAIRPSGSTYEQYF.